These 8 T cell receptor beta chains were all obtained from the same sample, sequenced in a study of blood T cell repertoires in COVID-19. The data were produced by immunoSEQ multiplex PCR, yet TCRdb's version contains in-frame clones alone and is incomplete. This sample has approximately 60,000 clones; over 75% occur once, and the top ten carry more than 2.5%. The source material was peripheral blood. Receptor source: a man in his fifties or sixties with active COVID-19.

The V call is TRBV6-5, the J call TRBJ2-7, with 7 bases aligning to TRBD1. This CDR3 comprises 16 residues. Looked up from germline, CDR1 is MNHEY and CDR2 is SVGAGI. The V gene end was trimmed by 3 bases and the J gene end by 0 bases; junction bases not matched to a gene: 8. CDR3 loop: CASSYTLQGSSYEQYF. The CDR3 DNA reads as TGTGCCAGCAGTTATACCCTACAGGGGAGCTCCTACGAGCAGTACTTC.

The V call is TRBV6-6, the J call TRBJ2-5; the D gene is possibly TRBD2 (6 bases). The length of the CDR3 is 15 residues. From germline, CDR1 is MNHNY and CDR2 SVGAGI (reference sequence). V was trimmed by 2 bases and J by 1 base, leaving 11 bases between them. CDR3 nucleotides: TGTGCCAGCAGTTACGGCGGGACGGGCCAAGAGACCCAGTACTTC. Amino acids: CASSYGGTGQETQYF.

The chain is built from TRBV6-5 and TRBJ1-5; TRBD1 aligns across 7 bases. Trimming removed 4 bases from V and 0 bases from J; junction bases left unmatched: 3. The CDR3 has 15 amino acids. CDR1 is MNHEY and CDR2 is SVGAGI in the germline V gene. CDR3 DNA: TGTGCCAGCAGTTCAGGGGGAAATAGCAATCAGCCCCAGCATTTT. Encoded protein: CASSSGGNSNQPQHF.

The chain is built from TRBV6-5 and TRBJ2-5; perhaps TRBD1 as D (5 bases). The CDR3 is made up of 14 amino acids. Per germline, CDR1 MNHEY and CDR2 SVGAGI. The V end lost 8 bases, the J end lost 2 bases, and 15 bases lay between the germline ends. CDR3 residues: CASARMTVQETQYF. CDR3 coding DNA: TGTGCCAGCGCGCGGATGACAGTACAAGAGACCCAGTACTTC.

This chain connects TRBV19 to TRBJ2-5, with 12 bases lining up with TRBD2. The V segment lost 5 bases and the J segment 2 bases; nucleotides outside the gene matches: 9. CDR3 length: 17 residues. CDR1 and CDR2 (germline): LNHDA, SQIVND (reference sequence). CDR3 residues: CASSPRIGLAGQETQYF. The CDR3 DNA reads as TGTGCCAGTAGTCCCCGAATCGGACTAGCGGGACAAGAGACCCAGTACTTC.

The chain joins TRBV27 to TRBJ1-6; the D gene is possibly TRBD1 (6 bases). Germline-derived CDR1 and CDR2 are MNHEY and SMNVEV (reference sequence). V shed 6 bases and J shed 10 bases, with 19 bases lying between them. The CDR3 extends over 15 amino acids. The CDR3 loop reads CASRETGMVGSPLHF. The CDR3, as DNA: TGTGCCAGCAGGGAGACAGGAATGGTAGGATCACCCCTCCACTTT.

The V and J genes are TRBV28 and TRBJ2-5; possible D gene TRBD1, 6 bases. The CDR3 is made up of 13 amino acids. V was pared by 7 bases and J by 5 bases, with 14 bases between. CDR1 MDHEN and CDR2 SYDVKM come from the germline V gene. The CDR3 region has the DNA TGTGCCAGCACCCCAGGGGATACGGAGACCCAGTACTTC. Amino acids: CASTPGDTETQYF.

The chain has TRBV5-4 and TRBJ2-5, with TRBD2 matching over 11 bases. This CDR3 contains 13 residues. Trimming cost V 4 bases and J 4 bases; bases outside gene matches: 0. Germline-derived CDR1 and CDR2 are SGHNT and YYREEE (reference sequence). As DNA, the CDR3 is TGTGCCAGCAGCGGACTAGCGGGAGAGACCCAGTACTTC. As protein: CASSGLAGETQYF.